This T cell receptor beta chain appears in the sequencing data of a study of blood T cell repertoires in COVID-19. Method: immunoSEQ multiplex PCR; TCRdb's copy keeps in-frame clones and lacks some. This table has some 150,000 clones, over 80% appearing once. Germline V CDR1 and CDR2: MDHEN, SYDVKM. The CDR3 is 15 residues long. With 8 bases removed from V and 2 bases from J, the gap between germline ends came to 18 bases. The rearrangement links TRBV28 to TRBJ2-5; D remains ambiguous. What was sequenced was peripheral blood. This sequence originates from a woman in her seventies with acute or convalescent COVID-19. The CDR3 nucleotides read TGTGCCAGCTCGCCCCTATCCGACTTACAAGAGACCCAGTACTTC. Translating gives CASSPLSDLQETQYF.